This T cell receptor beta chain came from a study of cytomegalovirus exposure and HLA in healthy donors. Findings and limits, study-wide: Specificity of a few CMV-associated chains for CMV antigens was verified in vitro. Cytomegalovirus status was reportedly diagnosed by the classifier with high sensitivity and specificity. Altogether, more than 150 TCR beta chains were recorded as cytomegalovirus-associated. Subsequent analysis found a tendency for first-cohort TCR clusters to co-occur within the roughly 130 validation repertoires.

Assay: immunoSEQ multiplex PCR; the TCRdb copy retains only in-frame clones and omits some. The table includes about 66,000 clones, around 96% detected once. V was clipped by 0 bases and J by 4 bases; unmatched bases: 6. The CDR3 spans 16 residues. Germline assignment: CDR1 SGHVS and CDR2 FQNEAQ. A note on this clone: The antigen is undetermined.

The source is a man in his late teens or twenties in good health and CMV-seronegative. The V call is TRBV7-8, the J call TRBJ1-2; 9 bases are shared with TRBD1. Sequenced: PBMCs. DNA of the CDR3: TGTGCCAGCAGCTTAGCGAATCAGGGACAGGGCTATGGCTACACCTTC. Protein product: CASSLANQGQGYGYTF.